Sequencing of this T cell receptor beta chain was carried out in a study of T-cell memory formation after mild COVID-19. Notes on the study in general: Within pre-infection memory, some responding clones were found, suggesting cross-reactive memory joined. Clones that contracted from day 15 to 85 were balanced CD4/CD8, while later expanders leaned CD4+. Among contracting clones, CD4+ were mainly CM/EM and CD8+ enriched in EMRA.

The V end was cut by 0 bases, the J end by 2 bases, with 16 bases between. CDR1 and CDR2 (germline): ENHRY, SYGVKD. The CDR3 loop spans 17 amino acids. TCRdb redid the calling of the 5' RACE reads with MiXCR, one entry per CDR3 protein. The sample holds 450,000 to 650,000 distinct CDR3 sequences; about a fifth are singletons and the top ten take about 12%. This clonotype was found many times. Its antigen is still unknown. The chain is built from TRBV10-3 and TRBJ1-1; TRBD1 is a possible D gene (5 bases). The sample consisted of PBMCs or a T cell subset sorted from them (not recorded which). The TCR originated in an adult woman who had mild COVID-19 (a few samples of this study predate the infection). Cell type and time point are not known. CDR3 DNA: TGTGCCATCAGTGAGTCCGGACACCTTCGGGGCAACACTGAAGCTTTCTTT. Residues: CAISESGHLRGNTEAFF.